The 24 T cell receptor beta chains presented below share a single source sample, sequenced in a study of cytomegalovirus exposure and HLA in healthy donors. 60 Vbeta and 13 Jbeta primers were used in PCR. The table came from immunoSEQ multiplex PCR; TCRdb's copy has only in-frame clones and leaves some out. Of 150,000 to 200,000 clones listed, 75% to 90% are singletons. Sequencing was done on a sample of PBMCs. The source is a man aged 30-40 years in good health and CMV-seropositive.

The rearrangement links TRBV6-6 to TRBJ1-2; D is uncertain. CDR1 is MNHNY and CDR2 is SVGAGI in the germline V gene (reference sequence). V was pared by 7 bases and J by 8 bases, with 17 bases between. CDR3 length: 13 residues. CDR3 nucleotide sequence: TGTGCCAGCACCCAGGCCGATGCGGGAGGCTACACCTTC. Its protein is CASTQADAGGYTF.

This clone was counted a single time. CDR3 residues: CASSYLRGEYEQYF. CDR3 in DNA: TGTGCCAGCAGTTACCTGCGGGGCGAGTACGAGCAGTACTTC. V gene TRBV28 combines with J gene TRBJ2-7, with D tentatively TRBD2 (6 bases). Looked up from germline, CDR1 is MDHEN and CDR2 is SYDVKM. Trimming removed 4 bases at V and 4 bases at J, with 14 bases between. The CDR3 is made up of 14 amino acids.

The V call is TRBV15, the J call TRBJ1-2; 7 bases agree with TRBD1. Germline V lookup: CDR1 LNHNV, CDR2 YYDKDF (reference sequence). This CDR3 is 14 amino acids long. V lost 1 base to trimming and J lost 4 bases; unmatched junction nucleotides: 3. CDR3 in amino acids: CATSRANRGYGYTF. The CDR3 region has the DNA TGTGCCACCAGCAGAGCGAACAGGGGCTATGGCTACACCTTC. Complete variable domain (other parts from reference TRBV15 and TRBJ1-2): DAMVIQNPRYQVTQFGKPVTLSCSQTLNHNVMYWYQQKSSQAPKLLFHYYDKDFNNEADTPDNFQSRRPNTSFCFLDIRSPGLGDTAMYLCATSRANRGYGYTFGSGTRLTVV.

In DNA form, the CDR3 reads TGCGCCAGCAGCACCGGGACAGTCCAAGAGACCCAGTACTTC. This codes for CASSTGTVQETQYF. The chain has TRBV10-1 and TRBJ2-5; 7 bases line up with TRBD1. Germline CDR1 is WNHNN and CDR2 is SYGVQD (reference sequence). CDR3 size: 14 residues. The ends lost 6 bases at V and 1 base at J; junction bases unmatched: 5.

This chain links TRBV23-1 with TRBJ2-7; weak D call: TRBD1 (5 bases). TRBV23-1 is identified as an open reading frame with a role that is uncertain. The CDR3 consists of 19 residues. V was pared by 0 bases and J by 3 bases, with 24 bases between. The CDR3 is CASSQSKEPGQLLSYEQYF. CDR3 bases: TGCGCCAGCAGTCAATCTAAGGAACCCGGACAACTACTAAGCTACGAGCAGTACTTC.

The V and J genes are TRBV19 and TRBJ2-3, with 8 nucleotides matching TRBD1. The CDR3 spans 14 residues. V lost 4 bases and J lost 3; bases outside the gene matches: 3. CDR1 LNHDA and CDR2 SQIVND come from the germline V gene (reference sequence). The CDR3 spells CASSTGGLTDTQYF. CDR3 nucleotides: TGTGCCAGTAGTACAGGGGGCCTAACAGATACGCAGTATTTT.

J is TRBJ1-2 and V is TRBV27; a possible D gene is TRBD1 (5 bases). Trimming removed 6 bases from V and 6 bases from J, with 20 bases in between. This CDR3 region has 15 residues. The germline CDR1 and CDR2 sequences are MNHEY and SMNVEV (reference sequence). Here the CDR3 DNA reads TGTGCCAGCAGCCGGGCGGGGGGTCGTATAAATGGCTACACCTTC. It yields the protein CASSRAGGRINGYTF.

Here the CDR3 DNA reads TGTGCCAGCAGCGCGCGACAGGGCGGGACTGAAAAACTGTTTTTT. It encodes CASSARQGGTEKLFF. The rearrangement links TRBV5-5 to TRBJ1-4; TRBD1 agrees at 7 bases. The CDR3 is 15 amino acids. CDR1 is SGHKS and CDR2 is YYEKEE in the germline V gene (reference sequence). V gave up 4 bases and J gave up 7 bases; unmatched junction bases: 10.

This clone was detected only a few times. The rearrangement joins TRBV9 to TRBJ1-2; the match to TRBD1 covers 10 bases. After removal of 4 bases from V and 9 bases from J, the junction contained 6 bases not matched to a gene. Germline assignment: CDR1 SGDLS and CDR2 YYNGEE. This CDR3 is built from 13 residues. CDR3 protein: CASSPDRGSSYTF. In DNA, the CDR3 is TGTGCCAGCAGCCCGGACAGGGGGTCGAGCTACACCTTC.

In DNA, the CDR3 is TGCAGCGTTGAAGGTGGGCTAAACAATGAGCAGTTCTTC. It translates to CSVEGGLNNEQFF. The chain employs TRBV29-1 and TRBJ2-1; D not certain. CDR1 and CDR2 (germline): SQVTM, ANQGSEA. This CDR3 has 13 amino acids. V lost 1 base and J 5 bases, leaving 9 bases between the germline ends.

The chain has TRBV19 and TRBJ2-3, with TRBD1 as a possible D gene (6 bases). There are 13 residues in the CDR3. Trimming took 10 bases from V and 0 from J, leaving 11 bases between them. Germline CDR1 LNHDA, CDR2 SQIVND (reference sequence). The CDR3 spells CATRGQSTDTQYF. In DNA form, the CDR3 reads TGTGCCACTCGAGGACAGAGCACAGATACGCAGTATTTT.

V gene TRBV25-1 combines with J gene TRBJ2-1; 9 positions agree with TRBD2. The V and J ends lost 5 bases and 7 bases, in that order; junction bases with no gene match: 6. Looked up from germline, CDR1 is MGHDK and CDR2 is SYGVNS. CDR3 size: 14 residues. This CDR3 reads CASSLLAGLNEQFF. The CDR3 coding sequence is TGTGCCAGCAGTCTCCTAGCGGGATTAAATGAGCAGTTCTTC.

The rearrangement joins TRBV20-1 to TRBJ1-2; 8 bases align to TRBD1. V lost 0 bases and J lost 13; bases outside the gene matches: 4. The CDR3 contains 11 residues. The V gene's germline CDR1 is DFQATT and CDR2 SNEGSKA (reference sequence). CDR3 sequence reads: CSARDTTGGTF. CDR3 DNA: TGCAGTGCTAGAGATACCACAGGGGGCACCTTC.

The rearrangement joins TRBV5-4 to TRBJ2-1, with TRBD1 matching over 7 bases. The CDR3 sequence is 15 residues long. V lost 0 bases to trimming and J lost 2 bases; unmatched junction nucleotides: 2. The V gene's germline CDR1 is SGHNT and CDR2 YYREEE (reference sequence). Here the CDR3 reads CASSLVGGAYNEQFF. The CDR3 DNA is TGTGCCAGCAGCTTGGTAGGGGGCGCCTACAATGAGCAGTTCTTC.

The rearrangement links TRBV5-1 to TRBJ2-3; 9 bases agree with TRBD1. The CDR3 contains 15 residues. Germline V gene data show CDR1 as SGHRS and CDR2 as YFSETQ. V was clipped by 0 bases and J by 5 bases; unmatched bases: 4. CDR3: CASSLVGQGGDTQYF. CDR3 coding DNA: TGCGCCAGCAGCTTGGTGGGACAGGGTGGAGATACGCAGTATTTT.

This sequence joins TRBV9 and TRBJ1-3; D is perhaps TRBD1 (6 bases). The length of the CDR3 is 16 residues. Trimming stripped 2 bases from V and 4 bases from J, with 16 bases between. Germline-derived CDR1 and CDR2 are SGDLS and YYNGEE. DNA of the CDR3: TGTGCCAGCAGCGTCAATAGACAGGCCCCAGGAAACACCATATATTTT. It yields the protein CASSVNRQAPGNTIYF.

This chain uses TRBV7-8 with TRBJ1-2; TRBD1 aligns across 8 bases. CDR1 is SGHVS, CDR2 FQNEAQ, per germline. The CDR3 covers 13 residues. V was pared by 5 bases and J by 2 bases, with 1 base of the junction left unmatched. Here the CDR3 reads CASSRQGNYGYTF. The CDR3 DNA reads TGTGCCAGCAGCCGACAGGGGAACTATGGCTACACCTTC.

This chain joins TRBV6-6 and TRBJ2-5; TRBD2 matches 7 bases. Germline CDR1 reads MNHNY; CDR2 reads SVGAGI (reference sequence). This CDR3 has 14 amino acids. V was clipped by 6 bases and J by 5 bases; unmatched bases: 9. CDR3 in DNA: TGTGCCAGCAGCCAGTGGGAGGGACGGGAGACCCAGTACTTC. It codes for CASSQWEGRETQYF.

The chain couples TRBV11-2 to TRBJ2-7; perhaps TRBD2 as D (7 bases). The CDR3 has 15 residues. Germline V gene sequence: CDR1 SGHAT, CDR2 FQNNGV. V lost 2 bases and J 2 bases, leaving 13 bases between the germline ends. CDR3 DNA sequence: TGTGCCAGCAGCTTAACCGGGGGGCTACCCTACGAGCAGTACTTC. It translates to CASSLTGGLPYEQYF.

The chain recombines TRBV27 with TRBJ2-5, with 11 bases that match TRBD2. Germline CDR1 and CDR2: MNHEY and SMNVEV (reference sequence). V shed 3 bases, J shed 5 bases, and the junction held 11 bases outside the gene matches. The CDR3 spans 17 residues. The CDR3 DNA follows: TGTGCCAGCAGTTTTAAGGGACTAGCGGTGTCAGAGGAGACCCAGTACTTC. Translated: CASSFKGLAVSEETQYF.

The genes are TRBV6-5 and TRBJ1-1; possibly TRBD1 for D (5 bases). V was cut by 2 bases and J by 7 bases, with 11 bases left in between. The CDR3 sequence is 13 residues long. Germline V gene data show CDR1 as MNHEY and CDR2 as SVGAGI. The CDR3 is CASSYGGAREAFF. In DNA, the CDR3 is TGTGCCAGCAGTTACGGCGGGGCGCGTGAAGCTTTCTTT.

A single count supports this clone. This sample includes further DNA sequences coding for the same CDR3. V and J are TRBV27 and TRBJ1-1; D unresolved. Germline assignment: CDR1 MNHEY and CDR2 SMNVEV (reference sequence). The CDR3 consists of 14 residues. V was shortened by 0 bases and J by 0 bases, with 5 bases between the two germline ends. CDR3: CASSLSSMNTEAFF. Here the CDR3 DNA reads TGTGCCAGCAGTTTATCGTCCATGAACACTGAAGCTTTCTTT.

The chain is built from TRBV27 and TRBJ2-1; 8 nucleotides align to TRBD2. Germline loops: CDR1 MNHEY, CDR2 SMNVEV (reference sequence). The CDR3 consists of 16 residues. V was pared by 5 bases and J by 8 bases, with 14 bases of the junction left unmatched. CDR3 residues: CASSLRSGGNVDEQFF. The CDR3 DNA reads as TGTGCCAGCAGTCTCCGATCGGGGGGGAATGTCGATGAGCAGTTCTTC.

The chain carries TRBV5-1 and TRBJ2-1; 11 nucleotides match TRBD2. The CDR3 has 17 amino acids. V was pared by 2 bases and J by 9 bases, with 13 bases of the junction left unmatched. Germline CDR1 SGHRS, CDR2 YFSETQ. The CDR3 is CASSFDVPTSGTFEQFF. DNA for the CDR3: TGCGCCAGCAGCTTTGACGTTCCGACTAGCGGGACCTTTGAGCAGTTCTTC.